In this sample, the clone carrying this T cell receptor (delta chain) turned up a few times. Germline is not matched at one junction end, which may reflect a read error. These data originate in a study of gamma-delta chains in newborns, infants, children. Across the whole study: Microbial exposure reportedly drives polyclonal innate γδ T cell expansion after birth.

The CDR3 extends over 18 amino acids. CDR1 GEAIGNYY and CDR2 EKD come from the germline V gene. TCRdb repeated clone calling on the reads with CATT. Here the sample spans more than 7,000 delta-chain clones, approximately 22% being singletons. The TCR was taken from a child who was a newborn, infant or young child, either healthy, febrile or measles-vaccinated (not recorded which). The genes are TRDV2 and TRDJ1; TRDD3 matches 13 bases. The sequenced sample was blood. The CDR3 DNA is TGTGCCTGTGACACCGTCCCTACTGGGGGATACGTCGGCGATAAACCCATCTTT. Its protein is CACDTVPTGGYVGDKPIF.